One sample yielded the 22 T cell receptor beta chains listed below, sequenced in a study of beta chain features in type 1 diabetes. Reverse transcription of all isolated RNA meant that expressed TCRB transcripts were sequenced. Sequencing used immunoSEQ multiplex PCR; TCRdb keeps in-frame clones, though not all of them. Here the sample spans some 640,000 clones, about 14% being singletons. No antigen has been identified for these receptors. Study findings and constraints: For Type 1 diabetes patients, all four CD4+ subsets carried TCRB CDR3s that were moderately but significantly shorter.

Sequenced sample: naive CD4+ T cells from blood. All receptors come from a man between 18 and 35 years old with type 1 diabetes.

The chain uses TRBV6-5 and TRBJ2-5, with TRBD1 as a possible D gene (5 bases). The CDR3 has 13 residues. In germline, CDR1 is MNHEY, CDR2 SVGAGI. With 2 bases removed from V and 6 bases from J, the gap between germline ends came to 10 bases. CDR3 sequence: CASSYPDRQTQYF. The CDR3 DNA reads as TGTGCCAGCAGTTACCCCGACAGACAGACCCAGTACTTC.

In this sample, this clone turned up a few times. The CDR3 DNA reads as TGTGCCAGCAGTCTACAGGGGAGCGGTGAGACCCAGTACTTC. Amino acid sequence: CASSLQGSGETQYF. The chain carries TRBV2 and TRBJ2-5; 7 positions match TRBD1. CDR3 length equals 14 residues. Germline CDR1 and CDR2: SNHLY and FYNNEI. J was trimmed by 5 bases and V by 5 bases; bases with no gene match: 8.

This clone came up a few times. CDR3 coding DNA: TGCAGTGCTAGGGCCGGGGACGAGCAGTACTTC. This codes for CSARAGDEQYF. This chain joins TRBV20-1 and TRBJ2-7; TRBD2 might be the D (5 bases). The V end was cut by 3 bases, the J end by 5 bases, with 8 bases between. There are 11 residues in the CDR3. Germline assignment: CDR1 DFQATT and CDR2 SNEGSKA (reference sequence).

CDR3 coding DNA: TGTGCCAGCAGCTCCTCGGGCTATGGCTACACCTTC. Translated: CASSSSGYGYTF. The chain is built from TRBV9 and TRBJ1-2, with D unresolved. The CDR3 is made up of 12 amino acids. CDR1 SGDLS and CDR2 YYNGEE come from the germline V gene. V lost 4 bases to trimming and J lost 4 bases, with 8 bases between them.

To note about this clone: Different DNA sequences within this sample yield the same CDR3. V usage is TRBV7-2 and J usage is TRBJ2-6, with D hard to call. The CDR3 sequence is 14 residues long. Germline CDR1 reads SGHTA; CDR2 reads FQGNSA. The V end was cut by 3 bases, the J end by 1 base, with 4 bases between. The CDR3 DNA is TGTGCCAGCAGCTTGAGTTCTGGGGCCAACGTCCTGACTTTC. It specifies CASSLSSGANVLTF.

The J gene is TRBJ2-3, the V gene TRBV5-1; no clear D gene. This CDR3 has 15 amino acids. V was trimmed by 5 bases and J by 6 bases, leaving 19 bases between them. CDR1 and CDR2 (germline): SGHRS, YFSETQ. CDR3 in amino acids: CASRSGFLAQDTQYF. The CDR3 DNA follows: TGCGCCAGCAGATCCGGGTTCCTGGCACAGGATACGCAGTATTTT. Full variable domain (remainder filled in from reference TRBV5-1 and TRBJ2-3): KAGVTQTPRYLIKTRGQQVTLSCSPISGHRSVSWYQQTPGQGLQFLFEYFSETQRNKGNFPGRFSGRQFSNSRSEMNVSTLELGDSALYLCASRSGFLAQDTQYFGPGTRLTVL.

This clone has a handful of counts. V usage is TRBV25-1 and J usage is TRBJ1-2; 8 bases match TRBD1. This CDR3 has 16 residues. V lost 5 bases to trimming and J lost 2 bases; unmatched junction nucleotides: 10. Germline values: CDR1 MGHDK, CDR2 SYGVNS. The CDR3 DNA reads TGTGCCAGCAGTTCCCTCCCAGGGGGCGCGAACTATGGCTACACCTTC. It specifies CASSSLPGGANYGYTF.

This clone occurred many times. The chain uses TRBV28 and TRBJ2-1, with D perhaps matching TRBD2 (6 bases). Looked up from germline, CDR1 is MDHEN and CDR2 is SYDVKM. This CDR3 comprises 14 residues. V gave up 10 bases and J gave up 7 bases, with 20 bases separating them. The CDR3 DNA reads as TGTGCCACCGCCCCGTCCGGGACTCCGAATGAGCAGTTCTTC. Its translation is CATAPSGTPNEQFF.

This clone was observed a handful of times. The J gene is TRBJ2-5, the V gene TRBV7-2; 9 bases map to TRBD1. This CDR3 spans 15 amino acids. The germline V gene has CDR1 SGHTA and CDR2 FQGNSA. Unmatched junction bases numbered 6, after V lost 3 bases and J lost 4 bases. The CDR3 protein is CASSFPGQGLETQYF. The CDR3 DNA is TGTGCCAGCAGCTTCCCGGGACAGGGTTTAGAGACCCAGTACTTC.

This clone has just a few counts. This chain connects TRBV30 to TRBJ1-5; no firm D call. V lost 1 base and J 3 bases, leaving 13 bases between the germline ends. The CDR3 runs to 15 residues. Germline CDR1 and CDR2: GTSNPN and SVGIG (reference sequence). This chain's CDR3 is CAWSAAPNYNQPQHF. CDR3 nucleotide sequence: TGTGCCTGGAGTGCGGCCCCAAACTACAATCAGCCCCAGCATTTT.

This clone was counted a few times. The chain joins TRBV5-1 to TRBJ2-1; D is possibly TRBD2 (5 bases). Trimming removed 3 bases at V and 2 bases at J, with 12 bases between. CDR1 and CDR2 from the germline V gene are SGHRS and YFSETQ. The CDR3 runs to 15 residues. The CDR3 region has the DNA TGCGCCAGCAGCTCAGGAGACGGGGCCTACAATGAGCAGTTCTTC. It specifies CASSSGDGAYNEQFF.

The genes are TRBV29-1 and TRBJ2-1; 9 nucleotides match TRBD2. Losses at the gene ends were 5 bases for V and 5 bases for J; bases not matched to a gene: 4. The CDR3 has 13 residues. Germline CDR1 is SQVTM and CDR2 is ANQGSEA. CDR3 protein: CSVRLAENNEQFF. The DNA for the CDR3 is TGCAGCGTTAGACTAGCGGAGAACAATGAGCAGTTCTTC.

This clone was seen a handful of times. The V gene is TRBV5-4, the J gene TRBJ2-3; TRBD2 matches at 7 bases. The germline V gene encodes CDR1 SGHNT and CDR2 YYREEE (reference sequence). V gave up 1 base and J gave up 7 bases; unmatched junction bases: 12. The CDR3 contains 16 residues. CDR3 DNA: TGTGCCAGCAGCTTGTCCCGGACTAGTGATACACATACGCAGTATTTT. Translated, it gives CASSLSRTSDTHTQYF.

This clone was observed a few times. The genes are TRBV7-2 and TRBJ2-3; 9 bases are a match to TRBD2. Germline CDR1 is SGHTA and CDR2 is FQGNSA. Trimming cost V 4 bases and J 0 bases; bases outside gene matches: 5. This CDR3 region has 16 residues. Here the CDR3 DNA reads TGTGCCAGCAGCTCCAGGGCGGGGGGGAGCACAGATACGCAGTATTTT. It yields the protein CASSSRAGGSTDTQYF.

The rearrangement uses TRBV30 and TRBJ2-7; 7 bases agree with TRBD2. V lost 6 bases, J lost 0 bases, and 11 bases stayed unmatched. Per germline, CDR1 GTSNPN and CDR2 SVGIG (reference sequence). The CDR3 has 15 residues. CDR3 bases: TGTGCCTGCCCTGGGGTAGGCGGGAGCTCCTACGAGCAGTACTTC. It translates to CACPGVGGSSYEQYF.

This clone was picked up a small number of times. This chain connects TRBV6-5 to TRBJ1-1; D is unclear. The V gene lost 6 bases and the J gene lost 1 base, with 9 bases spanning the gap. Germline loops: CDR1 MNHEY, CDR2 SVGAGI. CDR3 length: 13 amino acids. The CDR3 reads CASRPQANTEAFF. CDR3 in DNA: TGTGCCAGCAGACCTCAAGCGAACACTGAAGCTTTCTTT.

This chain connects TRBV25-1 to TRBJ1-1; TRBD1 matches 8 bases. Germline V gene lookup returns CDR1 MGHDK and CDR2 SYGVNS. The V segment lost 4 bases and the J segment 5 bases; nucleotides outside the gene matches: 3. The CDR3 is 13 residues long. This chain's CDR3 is CASSGYRGTEAFF. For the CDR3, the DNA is TGTGCCAGCAGTGGCTACAGGGGGACTGAAGCTTTCTTT. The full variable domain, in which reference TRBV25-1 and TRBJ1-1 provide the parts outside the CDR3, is EADIYQTPRYLVIGTGKKITLECSQTMGHDKMYWYQQDPGMELHLIHYSYGVNSTEKGDLSSESTVSRIRTEHFPLTLESARPSHTSQYLCASSGYRGTEAFFGQGTRLTVV.

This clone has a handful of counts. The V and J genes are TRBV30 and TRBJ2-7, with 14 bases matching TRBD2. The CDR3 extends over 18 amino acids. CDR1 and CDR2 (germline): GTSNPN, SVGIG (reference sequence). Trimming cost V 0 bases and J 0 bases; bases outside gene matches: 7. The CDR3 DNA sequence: TGTGCCTGGAGTGTACACGGGACTAGCGGGAGAGACTCCTACGAGCAGTACTTC. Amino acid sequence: CAWSVHGTSGRDSYEQYF.

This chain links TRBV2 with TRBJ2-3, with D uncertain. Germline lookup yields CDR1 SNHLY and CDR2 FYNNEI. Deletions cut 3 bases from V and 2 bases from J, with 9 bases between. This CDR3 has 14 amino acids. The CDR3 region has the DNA TGTGCCAGCAGTGAGGGGTGGGTCACAGATACGCAGTATTTT. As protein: CASSEGWVTDTQYF.

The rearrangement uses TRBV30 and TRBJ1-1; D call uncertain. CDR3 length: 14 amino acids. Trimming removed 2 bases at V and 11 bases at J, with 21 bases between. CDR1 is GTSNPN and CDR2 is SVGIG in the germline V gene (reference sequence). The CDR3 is CAWSPSSVVGNAFF. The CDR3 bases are TGTGCCTGGAGTCCATCCTCGGTCGTGGGGAATGCTTTCTTT. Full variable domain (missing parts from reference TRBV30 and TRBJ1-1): SQTIHQWPATLVQPVGSPLSLECTVEGTSNPNLYWYRQAAGRGLQLLFYSVGIGQISSEVPQNLSASRPQDRQFILSSKKLLLSDSGFYLCAWSPSSVVGNAFFGQGTRLTVV.

CDR3 loop: CASSSGQGKGTGELFF. CDR3 DNA: TGTGCCAGCAGCTCAGGACAGGGGAAAGGTACCGGGGAGCTGTTTTTT. The chain employs TRBV5-4 and TRBJ2-2; TRBD1 agrees at 9 bases. The CDR3 spans 16 residues. The junction had 8 bases not matched to a gene; V was cut back by 3 bases and J by 5 bases. Germline-derived CDR1 and CDR2 are SGHNT and YYREEE (reference sequence).

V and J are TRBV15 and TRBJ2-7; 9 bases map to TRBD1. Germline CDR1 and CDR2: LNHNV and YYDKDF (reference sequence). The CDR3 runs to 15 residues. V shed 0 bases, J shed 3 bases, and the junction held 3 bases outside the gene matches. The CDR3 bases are TGTGCCACCAGCAGAGACCCGGGACAGGGCTACGAGCAGTACTTC. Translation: CATSRDPGQGYEQYF.